These T cell receptor beta chains were read from a single sample in a study of cytomegalovirus exposure and HLA in healthy donors. This table comes from immunoSEQ multiplex PCR, and its TCRdb copy is limited to in-frame clones, with some not included. The data show about 150,000 clones, around 76% seen once. The source material was PBMCs. The receptors derive from a man aged 40-50 years in good health and CMV-seronegative. The CDR3 runs from the conserved cysteine through the conserved F or W. The D gene is left open where the match is weak. Where a row states a size, it is once, few, many or the class of an expanded clone; other rows omit it.

>.|TRBV7-2|TRBJ2-3|.
TGTGCCAGCAGCGATCCGACAGGAGGATGGGCAGATACGCAGTATTTT
CASSDPTGGWADTQYF
>.|TRBV7-2|TRBJ1-3|.
TGTGCCAGCAGCCCCCAGGGCTCTGGAAACACCATATATTTT
CASSPQGSGNTIYF
>TRBD1|TRBV11-2|TRBJ1-2|.
TGTGCCAGCAGCCCCGGGACAGGGAACTATGGCTACACCTTC
CASSPGTGNYGYTF
>.|TRBV4-1|TRBJ2-7|.
TGCGCCAGCAGCCAAGATCCCGGGTCCTACGAGCAGTACTTC
CASSQDPGSYEQYF
>.|TRBV2|TRBJ2-2|.
TGTGCCAGCAACCGGGACACGCGAGCGGGGGAGCTGTTTTTT
CASNRDTRAGELFF
>.|TRBV27|TRBJ1-1|.
TGTGCCAGCACCGCCGGAGGGCCCACTGAAGCTTTCTTT
CASTAGGPTEAFF
>.|TRBV7-9|TRBJ1-1|.
TGTGCCAGCACCTCTATGGGCAGGGCGGCCACTGAAGCTTTCTTT
CASTSMGRAATEAFF
>TRBD2|TRBV5-4|TRBJ2-1|.
TGTGCCAGCAGCTCACTAGCGGGGACCAATGAGCAGTTCTTC
CASSSLAGTNEQFF
>.|TRBV5-1|TRBJ2-1|.
TGCGCCAGCAGCTTGGGGGGCTCGCACAATGAGCAGTTCTTC
CASSLGGSHNEQFF
>.|TRBV29-1|TRBJ2-7|.
TGCAGCGCCACAGGACGAAGCACCTACGAGCAGTACTTC
CSATGRSTYEQYF
>TRBD2|TRBV27|TRBJ2-3|.
TGTGCCAGCAGTATTCGGACTAGCGGGAGGGGCACAGATACGCAGTATTTT
CASSIRTSGRGTDTQYF
>TRBD2|TRBV2|TRBJ2-4|few
TGTGCCAGCAGTGTATCATTGGGGGCGGGGGGAAACAGTCAGTACTTC
CASSVSLGAGGNSQYF
>.|TRBV12-5|TRBJ1-1|.
TGTGCTAGTGGTTTGGAGGAGGGAACTGAAGCTTTCTTT
CASGLEEGTEAFF
>.|TRBV29-1|TRBJ2-2|.
TGCAGCGTCCAGGGGAATCCCGGGGAGCTGTTTTTT
CSVQGNPGELFF
>.|TRBV6-1|TRBJ2-1|.
TGTGCCAGCAGTGAGGCTAGCGAGAGCTCCTACAATGAGCAGTTCTTC
CASSEASESSYNEQFF
>TRBD2|TRBV11-3|TRBJ2-2|.
TGTGCCAGCAGCCGGACTAGCGGCACCGGGGAGCTGTTTTTT
CASSRTSGTGELFF
>TRBD2|TRBV13|TRBJ2-3|.
TGTGCCAGCAGCTGGACTAGCGGGATGATCGCAGATACGCAGTATTTT
CASSWTSGMIADTQYF
>.|TRBV5-8|TRBJ1-3|.
TGTGCCAGCAGCTTGAGGCCGAGGGGAAACACCATATATTTT
CASSLRPRGNTIYF
>TRBD2|TRBV9|TRBJ2-3|.
TGTGCCAGCAGCTTTTCGGGGGGGAGCACAGATACGCAGTATTTT
CASSFSGGSTDTQYF
>.|TRBV10-3|TRBJ1-2|.
TGTGCCATCAGTGAGTCGCAGTCCTCCTATGGCTACACCTTC
CAISESQSSYGYTF
>.|TRBV5-1|TRBJ2-3|.
TGCGCCAGCAAAGGACTAACATCTAGCACAGATACGCAGTATTTT
CASKGLTSSTDTQYF
>.|TRBV10-3|TRBJ1-1|.
TGTGCCACCAACCAAGGGGGTACTGAAGCTTTCTTT
CATNQGGTEAFF
>TRBD2|TRBV27|TRBJ2-1|.
TGTGCCAGCAGTATACTAACGACTAGCGGGAGGGACAATGAGCAGTTCTTC
CASSILTTSGRDNEQFF
>.|TRBV5-1|TRBJ2-1|.
TGCGCCAGCGGCGGAGAATCCAATGAGCAGTTCTTC
CASGGESNEQFF
>.|TRBV7-6|TRBJ2-2|.
TGTGCCAGCAGCATTACTAGAGCGAACACCGGGGAGCTGTTTTTT
CASSITRANTGELFF
>.|TRBV6-4|TRBJ2-3|.
TGTGCCAGCGGGGAGACTAGCACAGATACGCAGTATTTT
CASGETSTDTQYF